The TCR beta chain described here comes from a study of blood T cell repertoires in COVID-19 (dated by TCRdb to 2018 to 2021). About the study as a whole: Collaborator samples came from the United States, Italy and Spain and covered acute and convalescent phases of COVID-19. The prospective study material was composed of cDNA or gDNA derived from T cells, B-cell-depleted T cells, or PBMCs. Subjects who had been exposed to COVID-19, were actively infected with it, or had recovered from it provided the deeply sampled blood TCRbeta repertoires that made up the dataset. The repertoires were released in a freely available public database intended as a resource for research on the immune response to SARS-CoV-2. The samples were drawn from two sources: the first 160 participants of the ongoing ImmuneRACE study, and some 1,300 subjects contributed by 6 global collaborators. Nearly every sample came with metadata listing a de-identified subject ID, COVID-19 status, age in years and sex. Where available, HLA class I and class II types were taken from metadata supplied by the sample provider and were not determined by assay-based typing.

The investigation overall reported the following: How much clinical and demographic metadata was included differed by source and by participant, and the metadata was provided uncurated.

A note on this clone: What antigen it recognizes has not been identified. The junction differs from germline at one of its ends, possibly a read error.

From the germline V gene, CDR1 is MNHNS and CDR2 is SASEGT. There are 16 amino acids in the CDR3, from cysteine to phenylalanine inclusive. The DNA shown is the 48-base CDR3, in frame from base 1. The immunoSEQ Assay, a bias-controlled multiplex PCR, was used to amplify TCRbeta CDR3 regions from genomic DNA. As for how the authors treated the data: Nucleated cell counts per sample were estimated from amplification of reference gene primers within the assay. To quantify the absolute abundance of each unique TCRbeta CDR3 rearrangement, sequence reads were collapsed and filtered. For each sample, productive Simpson clonality was calculated by taking the square root of Simpson's diversity index across productive rearrangements. TCRdb retrieved this table from immuneACCESS and kept in-frame rearrangements only. Not all clones are present; in checked studies, unresolved V genes account for under half, and no reason is known for the remainder. The V and J calls and clone size were taken over from that table, and D and trimming were inferred from the DNA. This sample has 170,000 or so clones in its table, and around 84% of those were observed once. The ten most abundant clones make up approximately 0.62% of the sample.

In Seattle, one collaborating source enrolled patients while the infection was active and tracked those patients longitudinally over the course of disease. Whole blood was collected in K2EDTA tubes by collaborating institutions according to the institutions' own protocols. For TCRbeta analysis, collaborator samples were shipped as frozen whole blood, as isolated PBMCs, or as DNA extracted from either sample type. This TCR was recovered from a man aged 55-75 years with COVID-19, enrolled during active disease. What was sequenced was peripheral blood. The chain is encoded by TRBV6-1 joined to TRBJ1-3, with a weak D call of TRBD1 (6 bases match). The nucleotides are TGTGCCAGCAGGGAAGCGACAGGCTGGGGGGGAAACACCATATATTTT. This sequence encodes CASREATGWGGNTIYF.